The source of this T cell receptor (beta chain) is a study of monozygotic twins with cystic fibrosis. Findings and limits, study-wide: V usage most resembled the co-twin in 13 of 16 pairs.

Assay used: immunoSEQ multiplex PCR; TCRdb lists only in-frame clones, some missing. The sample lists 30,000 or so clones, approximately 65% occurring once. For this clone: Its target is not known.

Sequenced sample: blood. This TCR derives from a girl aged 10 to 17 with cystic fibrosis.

The CDR3 DNA follows: TGTGCCAGCAGTTACAGTAGGATATACAATGAGCAGTTCTTC. Translation: CASSYSRIYNEQFF. V gene TRBV6-5 combines with J gene TRBJ2-1; D unresolved. The V and J ends lost 2 bases and 4 bases respectively, with 9 bases between them. The CDR3 is 14 amino acids. From germline, CDR1 is MNHEY and CDR2 SVGAGI.